A single sample gave rise to the 23 T cell receptor beta chains below, sequenced in a study of cytotoxic CD8 clonotypes in ibrutinib-treated CLL. Repertoires were generated with immunoSEQ multiplex PCR, while TCRdb's copy carries only in-frame clones and drops some. Of about 130,000 clones listed, about 75% are singletons. The sequencing here drew on PBMCs, taken after 24 months of ibrutinib treatment. The receptors derive from a human donor with chronic lymphocytic leukemia.

The gene calls are TRBV6-6 and TRBJ1-2; the match to TRBD1 covers 7 bases. Germline V gene sequence: CDR1 MNHNY, CDR2 SVGAGI (reference sequence). The V gene end was trimmed by 6 bases and the J gene end by 8 bases; junction bases not matched to a gene: 9. The CDR3 is 13 amino acids. CDR3 DNA sequence: TGTGCCAGCAGCCCACAGGGGCCACTGGGCTACACCTTC. Translation gives CASSPQGPLGYTF.

V and J are TRBV18 and TRBJ2-7, with D unclear. The CDR3 sequence is 14 residues long. The germline CDR1 and CDR2 sequences are KGHSH and LQKENI. Trimming left V 0 bases short and J 0 bases short, with 6 bases between. As DNA, the CDR3 is TGTGCCAGCTCACCACCGGGTGGCTCCTACGAGCAGTACTTC. It codes for CASSPPGGSYEQYF.

This sequence joins TRBV5-1 and TRBJ2-7; tentatively, D is TRBD2 (6 bases). Germline assignment: CDR1 SGHRS and CDR2 YFSETQ. The length of the CDR3 is 11 residues. Between the trimmed V and J ends, which lost 4 bases and 6 bases, there was a span of 8 bases. The CDR3 DNA follows: TGCGCCAGCAGCGCCGGGGGCGAGCAGTACTTC. This gives the protein CASSAGGEQYF. Combining the CDR3 with reference TRBV5-1 and TRBJ2-7 gives the whole variable domain KAGVTQTPRYLIKTRGQQVTLSCSPISGHRSVSWYQQTPGQGLQFLFEYFSETQRNKGNFPGRFSGRQFSNSRSEMNVSTLELGDSALYLCASSAGGEQYFGPGTRLTVT.

The table lists this clone with many counts. V and J are TRBV5-4 and TRBJ1-2; 7 positions match TRBD1. The CDR3 has 17 residues. Germline V gene lookup returns CDR1 SGHNT and CDR2 YYREEE (reference sequence). V lost 4 bases, J lost 1 base, and 13 bases stayed unmatched. In DNA form, the CDR3 reads TGTGCCAGCAGCAGTAATGGTGGGGCAGGGGGTAACTATGGCTACACCTTC. Its translation is CASSSNGGAGGNYGYTF.

The table lists this clone with a count of one. The V and J genes are TRBV5-6 and TRBJ2-5; the D is unclear. Germline V CDR1 and CDR2: SGHDT, YYEEEE. This CDR3 has 15 amino acids. The germline V and J ends were trimmed by 0 bases and 2 bases, with 11 bases remaining between them. CDR3 DNA: TGTGCCAGCAGCTTGGTGGCTGTAGGGCAAGAGACCCAGTACTTC. Its translation is CASSLVAVGQETQYF.

This chain uses TRBV5-1 with TRBJ2-2; 8 bases align to TRBD2. Germline V gene data show CDR1 as SGHRS and CDR2 as YFSETQ. Trimming at V came to 2 bases and at J to 7 bases, leaving 10 bases not matched to a gene. This CDR3 has 16 amino acids. In DNA form, the CDR3 reads TGCGCCAGCAGCTTTGCGCGGGGGGCGATTAGCGGGGAGCTGTTTTTT. Translated, it gives CASSFARGAISGELFF.

V gene TRBV7-3 combines with J gene TRBJ2-1; perhaps TRBD2 as D (6 bases). V was clipped by 2 bases and J by 2 bases, with 10 bases between them. Germline CDR1 is SGHTA and CDR2 is FQGTGA. This CDR3 has 15 amino acids. CDR3 in amino acids: CASSLGRGPYNEQFF. DNA of the CDR3: TGTGCCAGCAGCTTAGGGCGGGGACCCTACAATGAGCAGTTCTTC.

The CDR3 region is CASRPAGTMQETQYF. The CDR3 DNA sequence: TGTGCCAGCAGGCCGGCCGGGACAATGCAAGAGACCCAGTACTTC. The chain carries TRBV28 and TRBJ2-5, with a tentative D call TRBD1 (6 bases). V was trimmed by 6 bases and J by 2 bases, leaving 16 bases between them. The CDR3 covers 15 residues. Germline V gives CDR1 MDHEN, CDR2 SYDVKM.

This clone showed up just a few times. This sequence joins TRBV7-9 and TRBJ2-2; D assignment may be TRBD1 or TRBD2 (6 bases each). V was cut by 4 bases and J by 7 bases, with 19 bases left in between. The CDR3 contains 16 residues. Germline-derived CDR1 and CDR2 are SEHNR and FQNEAQ (reference sequence). The CDR3 loop is CASSYRPGATSGELFF. CDR3 nucleotides: TGTGCCAGCAGCTACCGACCAGGGGCGACTAGCGGGGAGCTGTTTTTT. Full variable domain (remainder filled in from reference TRBV7-9 and TRBJ2-2): DTGVSQNPRHKITKRGQNVTFRCDPISEHNRLYWYRQTLGQGPEFLTYFQNEAQLEKSRLLSDRFSAERPKGSFSTLEIQRTEQGDSAMYLCASSYRPGATSGELFFGEGSRLTVL.

The CDR3 DNA reads TGTGCCAGCAGTGATCGCCTAGCGGGAGGGACCCAGTACTTC. This encodes CASSDRLAGGTQYF. The V call is TRBV2, the J call TRBJ2-5; 11 positions agree with TRBD2. This CDR3 comprises 14 residues. V dropped 3 bases and J dropped 7; count of bases not matched to a gene: 4. Germline V gene data show CDR1 as SNHLY and CDR2 as FYNNEI. Combining the CDR3 with reference TRBV2 and TRBJ2-5 gives the whole variable domain EPEVTQTPSHQVTQMGQEVILRCVPISNHLYFYWYRQILGQKVEFLVSFYNNEISEKSEIFDDQFSVERPDGSNFTLKIRSTKLEDSAMYFCASSDRLAGGTQYFGPGTRLLVL.

The V gene is TRBV19, the J gene TRBJ1-2; 9 bases line up with TRBD1. Germline CDR1 and CDR2: LNHDA and SQIVND (reference sequence). This CDR3 has 12 amino acids. The V gene end was trimmed by 10 bases and the J gene end by 6 bases; junction bases not matched to a gene: 6. Here the CDR3 DNA reads TGTGCCATAGGGGGACAGGGAGATGGCTACACCTTC. The encoded protein is CAIGGQGDGYTF.

V is TRBV7-2 and J is TRBJ2-1; 7 positions match TRBD1. V shed 5 bases, J shed 0 bases, and the junction held 4 bases outside the gene matches. The germline V gene encodes CDR1 SGHTA and CDR2 FQGNSA. CDR3 length: 15 residues. The DNA of the CDR3 is TGTGCCAGCAGCACCCGGGACAGCTCCTACAATGAGCAGTTCTTC. Its translation is CASSTRDSSYNEQFF. Supplemented by reference TRBV7-2 and TRBJ2-1, the full variable domain reads GAGVSQSPSNKVTEKGKDVELRCDPISGHTALYWYRQSLGQGLEFLIYFQGNSAPDKSGLPSDRFSAERTGGSVSTLTIQRTQQEDSAVYLCASSTRDSSYNEQFFGPGTRLTVL.

The chain combines TRBV5-1 with TRBJ1-4, with a possible D match to TRBD1 (5 bases). CDR3 length: 15 amino acids. V was pared by 4 bases and J by 4 bases, with 14 bases between. CDR1 SGHRS and CDR2 YFSETQ come from the germline V gene. CDR3 nucleotides: TGCGCCAGCAGCGCCGGGCGGGGCAGTAATGAAAAACTGTTTTTT. Its protein product is CASSAGRGSNEKLFF.

The chain couples TRBV9 to TRBJ1-1; 7 bases line up with TRBD1. J gave up 4 bases and V 2 bases, and 5 bases lay outside the gene matches. Germline V CDR1 and CDR2: SGDLS, YYNGEE. This CDR3 has 14 amino acids. CDR3 protein: CASSVLGDSTEAFF. The DNA of the CDR3 is TGTGCCAGCAGCGTTTTAGGGGACAGCACTGAAGCTTTCTTT.

This sequence joins TRBV28 and TRBJ1-1, with D unresolved. The CDR3 is 14 residues long. Trimming removed 3 bases from V and 3 bases from J, with 11 bases in between. Germline V gene lookup returns CDR1 MDHEN and CDR2 SYDVKM. This CDR3 reads CASSLGREDTEAFF. In nucleotides, the CDR3 is TGTGCCAGCAGTTTGGGGAGGGAGGACACTGAAGCTTTCTTT. The whole variable domain, filled in from reference TRBV28 and TRBJ1-1, reads DVKVTQSSRYLVKRTGEKVFLECVQDMDHENMFWYRQDPGLGLRLIYFSYDVKMKEKGDIPEGYSVSREKKERFSLILESASTNQTSMYLCASSLGREDTEAFFGQGTRLTVV.

The chain carries TRBV9 and TRBJ2-6; D possibly corresponds to TRBD1 (5 bases). Between the trimmed V and J ends, which lost 2 bases and 1 base, there was a span of 13 bases. Germline V lookup: CDR1 SGDLS, CDR2 YYNGEE. This CDR3 has 17 residues. CDR3 amino acids: CASSVRQGESGANVLTF. CDR3 nucleotide sequence: TGTGCCAGCAGCGTGCGGCAGGGCGAGTCTGGGGCCAACGTCCTGACTTTC.

The chain couples TRBV28 to TRBJ2-7; 7 bases agree with TRBD1. Germline trimming cut 3 bases from V and 4 bases from J; bases unmatched to any gene: 6. Germline V CDR1 and CDR2: MDHEN, SYDVKM. The CDR3 totals 14 residues. This CDR3 is CASSFQGQRYEQYF. CDR3 DNA: TGTGCCAGCAGTTTCCAGGGACAGAGGTACGAGCAGTACTTC.

The chain is built from TRBV7-2 and TRBJ2-5; weak D call: TRBD2 (6 bases). The CDR3 contains 14 residues. V lost 1 base, J lost 5 bases, and 11 bases lay in between. The germline gives CDR1 SGHTA, CDR2 FQGNSA. CDR3 region: CASSLGVAVETQYF. The CDR3 DNA reads as TGTGCCAGCAGCTTAGGCGTAGCGGTGGAGACCCAGTACTTC.

This clone occurred many times. The chain combines TRBV2 with TRBJ2-7, with TRBD1 as a possible D gene (5 bases). Trimming removed 4 bases from V and 0 bases from J, with 16 bases in between. The CDR3 contains 16 residues. Germline CDR1 is SNHLY and CDR2 is FYNNEI. The DNA of the CDR3 is TGTGCCAGCAGTGGGGGCAGTTTGGTTCCCTCCTACGAGCAGTACTTC. This sequence encodes CASSGGSLVPSYEQYF.

The chain has TRBV7-9 and TRBJ2-1; D perhaps matches TRBD2 (5 bases). CDR1 SEHNR and CDR2 FQNEAQ come from the germline V gene (reference sequence). The CDR3 runs 14 residues. Trimming took off 5 bases at V and 2 bases at J, with 10 bases between the two ends. Here the CDR3 reads CASSPEGAYNEQFF. In DNA, the CDR3 is TGTGCCAGCAGCCCCGAGGGAGCCTACAATGAGCAGTTCTTC.

J is TRBJ1-2 and V is TRBV30, with D possibly TRBD1 on 5 matching bases. The CDR3 consists of 14 residues. The germline V gene has CDR1 GTSNPN and CDR2 SVGIG (reference sequence). The germline V and J ends were trimmed by 4 bases and 0 bases, with 12 bases remaining between them. CDR3 loop: CAWTPGPANYGYTF. The CDR3 bases are TGTGCCTGGACCCCGGGACCAGCTAACTATGGCTACACCTTC.

This sequence joins TRBV6-6 and TRBJ2-7, with TRBD1 identical over 8 bases. Germline CDR1 reads MNHNY; CDR2 reads SVGAGI (reference sequence). There are 15 residues in the CDR3. V was pared by 0 bases and J by 1 base, with 2 bases of the junction left unmatched. CDR3 nucleotide sequence: TGTGCCAGCAGTTACTCAGGGACAGGATCCTACGAGCAGTACTTC. Translation gives CASSYSGTGSYEQYF.

The chain carries TRBV2 and TRBJ1-2, with TRBD1 as a possible D gene (5 bases). Germline V CDR1 and CDR2: SNHLY, FYNNEI. The CDR3 extends over 13 amino acids. Trimming stripped 9 bases from V and 3 bases from J, with 14 bases between. The CDR3 loop reads CARTGTADYGYTF. CDR3 sequence (DNA): TGTGCCAGGACCGGGACGGCCGACTATGGCTACACCTTC.